A single sample gave rise to the 26 T cell receptor beta chains below, sequenced in a study of naive and memory T cell subsets. Both TRBC1 and TRBC2 were covered by a beta constant-region primer of two equimolar oligonucleotides. Ligated cDNA was amplified by four rounds of PCR with nested alpha and beta constant-region primers and SP2. TCRdb re-called the UMI-ligation and nested PCR reads with MiXCR, one entry per CDR3 protein. The data contain 80,000 to 95,000 distinct CDR3 sequences, 8% to 9.5% of them singletons. Sequencing input: naive CD8+ T cells from blood. These receptor sequences come from a human donor in good health.

This clonotype appeared a few times. The rearrangement links TRBV6-1 to TRBJ1-1, with D tentatively TRBD1 (5 bases). V shed 4 bases and J shed 0 bases, with 24 bases lying between them. Germline assignment: CDR1 MNHNS and CDR2 SASEGT. CDR3 length: 19 amino acids. The CDR3 coding sequence is TGTGCCAGCAGTGCTGTAGTAGCGGCAGGGCATATCATGAACACTGAAGCTTTCTTT. Encoded protein: CASSAVVAAGHIMNTEAFF.

There are a few counts of this clonotype. V and J are TRBV28 and TRBJ1-1; 9 nucleotides match TRBD1. The junction had 8 bases not matched to a gene; V was cut back by 5 bases and J by 1 base. In germline, CDR1 is MDHEN, CDR2 SYDVKM. The CDR3 covers 16 residues. The CDR3 protein is CASSPRQGVWNTEAFF. DNA of the CDR3: TGTGCCAGCAGTCCAAGACAGGGGGTTTGGAACACTGAAGCTTTCTTT.

This clonotype was observed at least ten times. The junction differs from germline at one of its ends, possibly a read error. The chain recombines TRBV6-5 with TRBJ1-1; TRBD1 might be the D (6 bases). This CDR3 is 12 amino acids long. CDR1 is MNHEY, CDR2 SVGAGI, per germline. In DNA, the CDR3 is TGTGCCAGCAGTCCGAATACAGGGTCCCGGGTCTTT. It translates to CASSPNTGSRVF.

This clonotype was recorded at least ten times. The chain carries TRBV29-1 and TRBJ2-7; D possibly corresponds to TRBD1 (5 bases). In germline, CDR1 is SQVTM, CDR2 ANQGSEA. Between the trimmed V and J ends, which lost 2 bases and 0 bases, there was a span of 14 bases. CDR3 size: 15 residues. CDR3 residues: CSVEWWGSASYEQYF. The CDR3 DNA reads TGCAGCGTTGAATGGTGGGGCTCGGCCTCCTACGAGCAGTACTTC.

This clonotype was seen many times. CDR3 sequence (DNA): TGTGCCAGCAGCGAGGAAGAGACGGGTAGCTCCTACGAGCAGTACTTC. Residues: CASSEEETGSSYEQYF. The genes are TRBV9 and TRBJ2-7; the D is unclear. Germline-derived CDR1 and CDR2 are SGDLS and YYNGEE. This CDR3 region has 16 residues. Trimming stripped 3 bases from V and 0 bases from J, with 16 bases between. The whole variable domain, remainder taken from reference TRBV9 and TRBJ2-7, is DSGVTQTPKHLITATGQRVTLRCSPRSGDLSVYWYQQSLDQGLQFLIQYYNGEERAKGNILERFSAQQFPDLHSELNLSSLELGDSALYFCASSEEETGSSYEQYFGPGTRLTVT.

The J gene is TRBJ2-3, the V gene TRBV24-1; 10 positions match TRBD2. CDR1 and CDR2 from the germline V gene are KGHDR and SFDVKD. This CDR3 contains 17 residues. With 3 bases clipped from V and 6 bases from J, the junction kept 11 bases outside the gene matches. CDR3 protein: CATSDPLLAGDGDTQYF. CDR3 DNA: TGTGCCACCAGTGATCCGCTCCTAGCGGGAGACGGTGATACGCAGTATTTT.

This clonotype turned up a few times. The V and J genes are TRBV9 and TRBJ2-7; weak D call: TRBD1 (6 bases). CDR3 length equals 13 residues. CDR1 and CDR2 (germline): SGDLS, YYNGEE. The germline V and J ends were trimmed by 3 bases and 5 bases, with 12 bases remaining between them. CDR3 sequence reads: CASSEQGINEQYF. The CDR3 DNA reads as TGTGCCAGCAGCGAACAGGGTATCAACGAGCAGTACTTC. Filled out from reference TRBV9 and TRBJ2-7, the complete variable domain reads DSGVTQTPKHLITATGQRVTLRCSPRSGDLSVYWYQQSLDQGLQFLIQYYNGEERAKGNILERFSAQQFPDLHSELNLSSLELGDSALYFCASSEQGINEQYFGPGTRLTVT.

At least ten counts were recorded for this clonotype. The chain couples TRBV28 to TRBJ2-3; 8 bases are a match to TRBD2. V shed 5 bases and J 1 base; nucleotides not matched to a gene: 8. The CDR3 is 16 residues long. CDR1 and CDR2 from the germline V gene are MDHEN and SYDVKM. The CDR3 DNA reads as TGTGCCAGCAGTGGTGTAGCGGGAATGGGCACAGATACGCAGTATTTT. Translated, it gives CASSGVAGMGTDTQYF.

At least ten counts were recorded for this clonotype. V usage is TRBV29-1 and J usage is TRBJ2-5, with TRBD1 as a possible D gene (6 bases). Trimming took off 7 bases at V and 1 base at J, with 13 bases between the two ends. This CDR3 has 13 residues. Germline assignment: CDR1 SQVTM and CDR2 ANQGSEA. CDR3 coding DNA: TGCAGCGGATGGACAGTTACCCAAGAGACCCAGTACTTC. Its translation is CSGWTVTQETQYF.

This clonotype turned up a few times. The V and J genes are TRBV6-2 or TRBV6-3 and TRBJ2-1; 9 bases line up with TRBD1. The trim removed 3 bases at V and 5 bases at J, leaving 8 bases unmatched. The CDR3 has 16 residues. Per germline, CDR1 MNHEY and CDR2 SVGEGT. The CDR3 DNA sequence: TGTGCCAGCAGTTATTTCCGGGACAGGGCCGACAATGAGCAGTTCTTC. Translation: CASSYFRDRADNEQFF.

This clonotype occurred many times. CDR3 DNA: TGTGCCAGCAGCCCACTGACGGGGGAGAACACTGAAGCTTTCTTT. Amino acid sequence: CASSPLTGENTEAFF. The chain uses TRBV13 and TRBJ1-1, with D possibly TRBD1 on 5 matching bases. Germline lookup yields CDR1 PRHDT and CDR2 FYEKMQ (reference sequence). Deletions cut 5 bases from V and 1 base from J, with 14 bases between. CDR3 size: 15 residues.

This clonotype was counted at least ten times. The chain employs TRBV4-1 and TRBJ2-1; TRBD2 agrees at 9 bases. Per the germline V gene, CDR1 is MGHRA and CDR2 is YSYEKL. V dropped 1 base and J dropped 8; count of bases not matched to a gene: 6. There are 15 residues in the CDR3. CDR3 sequence (DNA): TGCGCCAGCAGCCAAGCTCTAGCGGGGTCAGATGAGCAGTTCTTC. Its protein is CASSQALAGSDEQFF.

This clonotype was observed at least ten times. The chain has TRBV6-5 and TRBJ2-5; maybe TRBD2 (5 bases). Germline V gene data show CDR1 as MNHEY and CDR2 as SVGAGI. The V end lost 2 bases, the J end lost 3 bases, and 10 bases lay between the germline ends. CDR3 size: 14 residues. The chain's CDR3 is CASSYASQKETQYF. The CDR3, as DNA: TGTGCCAGCAGTTACGCTAGCCAGAAAGAGACCCAGTACTTC.

The chain combines TRBV5-1 with TRBJ2-1, with TRBD2 matching over 8 bases. The CDR3 is 17 amino acids. V lost 1 base to trimming and J lost 3 bases; unmatched junction nucleotides: 9. From germline, CDR1 is SGHRS and CDR2 YFSETQ. The CDR3 DNA sequence: TGCGCCAGCAGCTTGTCGCTTGGACTAGCAAACTACAATGAGCAGTTCTTC. Translated: CASSLSLGLANYNEQFF.

This clonotype showed up many times. V gene TRBV4-1 combines with J gene TRBJ1-4; D may be TRBD1 (5 bases). Germline lookup yields CDR1 MGHRA and CDR2 YSYEKL. Trimming left V 0 bases short and J 8 bases short, with 16 bases between. The CDR3 is 16 amino acids. The CDR3 coding sequence is TGCGCCAGCAGCCAAGAACGGGGCAGGGAGGACGAAAAACTGTTTTTT. This gives the protein CASSQERGREDEKLFF.

The sample holds many counts of this clonotype. The chain couples TRBV20-1 to TRBJ2-7, with 7 bases matching TRBD1. The V and J ends lost 5 bases and 0 bases, in that order; junction bases with no gene match: 13. Germline V gene lookup returns CDR1 DFQATT and CDR2 SNEGSKA (reference sequence). The CDR3 loop spans 16 amino acids. CDR3 sequence reads: CSAYLPGQESSYEQYF. The CDR3 DNA sequence: TGCAGTGCTTACCTCCCTGGACAGGAAAGCTCCTACGAGCAGTACTTC.

J is TRBJ2-7 and V is TRBV7-8; D remains ambiguous. The CDR3 spans 15 residues. The V gene lost 2 bases and the J gene lost 2 bases, with 13 bases spanning the gap. Germline lookup yields CDR1 SGHVS and CDR2 FQNEAQ. The chain's CDR3 is CASSLLADRTYEQYF. The CDR3 DNA follows: TGTGCCAGCAGCTTATTGGCAGACCGGACCTACGAGCAGTACTTC.

V and J are TRBV28 and TRBJ1-3; tentatively, D is TRBD1 (5 bases). The germline V and J ends were trimmed by 1 base and 0 bases, with 16 bases remaining between them. The CDR3 length is 18 residues. CDR1 MDHEN and CDR2 SYDVKM come from the germline V gene. The CDR3, as DNA: TGTGCCAGCAGTTTATATGGGGAGCAGGGCCCCTCTGGAAACACCATATATTTT. Amino acids: CASSLYGEQGPSGNTIYF.

This clonotype was found many times. The genes are TRBV5-1 and TRBJ2-7, with a possible D match to TRBD1 (6 bases). Trimming cost V 4 bases and J 5 bases, with 19 bases left between them. The CDR3 is 15 residues long. Germline CDR1 reads SGHRS; CDR2 reads YFSETQ. The CDR3 region is CASSPEGGFLDEQYF. CDR3 DNA: TGCGCCAGCAGCCCCGAAGGGGGTTTTCTCGACGAGCAGTACTTC.

This clonotype was detected only a few times. The chain joins TRBV11-2 to TRBJ2-3; D is unresolved. The length of the CDR3 is 12 residues. Per the germline V gene, CDR1 is SGHAT and CDR2 is FQNNGV. Trimming left V 4 bases short and J 2 bases short, with 4 bases between. CDR3 nucleotides: TGTGCCAGCAGCTGGACCACAGATACGCAGTATTTT. This translates into CASSWTTDTQYF.

The chain employs TRBV6-2 or TRBV6-3 and TRBJ2-7; 7 bases fit TRBD2. The CDR3 runs to 14 residues. Germline CDR1 and CDR2: MNHEY and SVGEGT. Trimming cost V 4 bases and J 0 bases; bases outside gene matches: 3. CDR3 nucleotide sequence: TGTGCCAGCAGTTGGGGGACTACCTCCTACGAGCAGTACTTC. It codes for CASSWGTTSYEQYF.

In this sample, this clonotype turned up many times. The CDR3 coding sequence is TGTGCCAGCAGCTTGGACCTCACCGGGGAGCTGTTTTTT. It specifies CASSLDLTGELFF. This rearrangement joins TRBV5-6 to TRBJ2-2; D gene ambiguous. Between the trimmed V and J ends, which lost 0 bases and 4 bases, there was a span of 4 bases. From germline, CDR1 is SGHDT and CDR2 YYEEEE. The CDR3 runs to 13 residues.

V usage is TRBV5-5 and J usage is TRBJ2-5; D is undetermined. Germline assignment: CDR1 SGHKS and CDR2 YYEKEE (reference sequence). There are 14 residues in the CDR3. V was pared by 3 bases and J by 5 bases, with 14 bases between. The CDR3 protein is CASSSHKAQETQYF. The CDR3 DNA is TGTGCCAGCAGCTCCCATAAAGCCCAGGAGACCCAGTACTTC.

The rearrangement links TRBV10-3 to TRBJ1-4; perhaps TRBD1 as D (6 bases). Germline CDR1 and CDR2: ENHRY and SYGVKD. This CDR3 has 17 residues. V was pared by 0 bases and J by 6 bases, with 17 bases between. The CDR3 sequence: CAISESGGGRLDEKLFF. In nucleotides, the CDR3 is TGTGCCATCAGTGAGTCAGGAGGGGGTCGTTTGGATGAAAAACTGTTTTTT.

This chain uses TRBV20-1 with TRBJ2-1, with D perhaps TRBD1 or TRBD2 (5 bases each). The germline CDR1 and CDR2 sequences are DFQATT and SNEGSKA (reference sequence). Trimming stripped 3 bases from V and 9 bases from J, with 12 bases between. This CDR3 is 12 amino acids long. The DNA of the CDR3 is TGCAGTGCTAGCCCACGGGGCGGTGAGCAGTTCTTC. Translated: CSASPRGGEQFF.

This clonotype was detected only a few times. The chain uses TRBV28 and TRBJ2-7, with a tentative D call TRBD2 (5 bases). This CDR3 has 15 amino acids. CDR1 is MDHEN and CDR2 is SYDVKM in the germline V gene. The ends were cut back, 4 bases at V and 3 bases at J, with 16 bases in the middle. The CDR3, as DNA: TGTGCCAGCAGTTCCCCGGGTTCGGGAAACTACGAGCAGTACTTC. Translating gives CASSSPGSGNYEQYF.